The next 27 T cell receptor beta chains were all read from a single sample in a study of blood T cell repertoires in COVID-19. Clones were sequenced by immunoSEQ multiplex PCR, and TCRdb holds only the in-frame ones, with some missing. The sample has under 200,000 clones; about 86% are singletons. The sequenced sample was peripheral blood. Receptors were obtained from a man between 60 and 70 years old with acute or convalescent COVID-19.

This clone was counted only a few times. V usage is TRBV28 and J usage is TRBJ1-6; D is possibly TRBD1 (6 bases). The V gene lost 10 bases and the J gene lost 5 bases, with 18 bases spanning the gap. This CDR3 comprises 15 residues. Germline V gene sequence: CDR1 MDHEN, CDR2 SYDVKM. CDR3 DNA: TGTGCCATCACACCTTCACAGGGCAATAATTCACCCCTCCACTTT. Protein sequence: CAITPSQGNNSPLHF. Full variable domain (remainder filled in from reference TRBV28 and TRBJ1-6): DVKVTQSSRYLVKRTGEKVFLECVQDMDHENMFWYRQDPGLGLRLIYFSYDVKMKEKGDIPEGYSVSREKKERFSLILESASTNQTSMYLCAITPSQGNNSPLHFGNGTRLTVT.

The rearrangement uses TRBV19 and TRBJ1-1; D may be TRBD1 (5 bases). Germline CDR1 is LNHDA and CDR2 is SQIVND (reference sequence). The CDR3 has 14 residues. Deletions cut 5 bases from V and 5 bases from J, with 15 bases between. For the CDR3, the DNA is TGTGCCAGTAGTTGGCAGGGCGGTAGGACTGAAGCTTTCTTT. Protein: CASSWQGGRTEAFF.

J is TRBJ2-7 and V is TRBV7-2; maybe TRBD1 (6 bases). Germline values: CDR1 SGHTA, CDR2 FQGNSA. The CDR3 spans 13 residues. With 4 bases removed from V and 5 bases from J, the gap between germline ends came to 12 bases. CDR3 loop: CASSSTGGNEQYF. CDR3 sequence (DNA): TGTGCCAGCAGCTCGACAGGCGGTAACGAGCAGTACTTC.

Only a few counts were recorded for this clone. The rearrangement joins TRBV12-3 or TRBV12-4 to TRBJ1-1, with D unclear. V lost 2 bases to trimming and J lost 1 base, with 5 bases between them. There are 13 residues in the CDR3. In DNA, the CDR3 is TGTGCCAGCAGTTTACACGGGAACACTGAAGCTTTCTTT. This codes for CASSLHGNTEAFF.

The chain joins TRBV27 to TRBJ2-1, with 11 bases identical to TRBD2. CDR3 length equals 16 residues. V shed 6 bases and J 1 base; nucleotides not matched to a gene: 5. CDR1 is MNHEY and CDR2 is SMNVEV in the germline V gene (reference sequence). CDR3 region: CASRGLAVSSYNEQFF. The CDR3 coding sequence is TGTGCCAGCAGGGGACTAGCGGTTTCTTCCTACAATGAGCAGTTCTTC.

This clone was seen once. The chain uses TRBV9 and TRBJ1-2; possibly TRBD1 for D (6 bases). Per germline, CDR1 SGDLS and CDR2 YYNGEE. V shed 0 bases and J shed 7 bases, with 13 bases lying between them. The CDR3 sequence is 14 residues long. This CDR3 reads CASSVDTGRGGYTF. The CDR3 DNA reads as TGTGCCAGCAGCGTAGACACAGGGCGTGGTGGCTACACCTTC.

The J gene is TRBJ1-5, the V gene TRBV5-1; D not resolved. The CDR3 sequence is 15 residues long. The germline gives CDR1 SGHRS, CDR2 YFSETQ. V was shortened by 0 bases and J by 2 bases, with 9 bases between the two germline ends. The CDR3 DNA reads as TGCGCCAGCAGCTTGGAGCCCTTAGGCAATCAGCCCCAGCATTTT. Residues: CASSLEPLGNQPQHF. The variable domain in full, completed from reference TRBV5-1 and TRBJ1-5, reads KAGVTQTPRYLIKTRGQQVTLSCSPISGHRSVSWYQQTPGQGLQFLFEYFSETQRNKGNFPGRFSGRQFSNSRSEMNVSTLELGDSALYLCASSLEPLGNQPQHFGDGTRLSIL.

The V gene is TRBV12-3 or TRBV12-4, the J gene TRBJ1-2; D is ambiguous. This CDR3 comprises 13 residues. V was clipped by 5 bases and J by 7 bases, with 14 bases between them. The CDR3 DNA reads TGTGCCAGCAGTCAAGACTTTGGCGGTGGCTACACCTTC. It specifies CASSQDFGGGYTF.

The chain carries TRBV19 and TRBJ1-2; D is unclear. V gave up 5 bases and J gave up 4 bases, with 11 bases separating them. Germline V lookup: CDR1 LNHDA, CDR2 SQIVND (reference sequence). The CDR3 length is 13 residues. The chain's CDR3 is CASSAGSSYGYTF. The CDR3 DNA is TGTGCCAGTAGTGCCGGGTCTAGCTATGGCTACACCTTC.

The chain's CDR3 is CASSERGQNYEQYF. The CDR3, as DNA: TGTGCCAGCAGTGAAAGGGGTCAGAACTACGAGCAGTACTTC. The rearrangement uses TRBV6-1 and TRBJ2-7; the D gene is possibly TRBD1 (5 bases). The V end was cut by 2 bases, the J end by 3 bases, with 11 bases between. The CDR3 loop spans 14 amino acids. CDR1 is MNHNS, CDR2 SASEGT, per germline.

A remark on this clone: At one end the junction does not follow the germline gene, possibly because of a read error. V is TRBV2 and J is TRBJ1-2; TRBD1 agrees at 9 bases. Germline V lookup: CDR1 SNHLY, CDR2 FYNNEI. The CDR3 length is 12 residues. The CDR3 DNA sequence: TGCATATCTCGGGACAGGGACCCTGGCTACACCTTC. Amino acids: CISRDRDPGYTF.

The chain has TRBV6-5 and TRBJ1-2; D gene unclear. V lost 4 bases and J 1 base, leaving 7 bases between the germline ends. The V gene's germline CDR1 is MNHEY and CDR2 SVGAGI. The CDR3 has 13 amino acids. CDR3 DNA sequence: TGTGCCAGCAGTTCCCTTTATAACTATGGCTACACCTTC. Amino acids: CASSSLYNYGYTF.

The chain employs TRBV7-6 and TRBJ2-1, with 9 positions matching TRBD1. The CDR3 has 16 amino acids. The V gene end was trimmed by 5 bases and the J gene end by 6 bases; junction bases not matched to a gene: 11. Germline CDR1 is SGHVS and CDR2 is FNYEAQ. The CDR3 coding sequence is TGTGCCAGCAGCCCAACCTCCGGGACAGGGACCAATGAGCAGTTCTTC. This encodes CASSPTSGTGTNEQFF. The full variable domain, completed using reference TRBV7-6 and TRBJ2-1, is GAGVSQSPRYKVTKRGQDVALRCDPISGHVSLYWYRQALGQGPEFLTYFNYEAQQDKSGLPNDRFSAERPEGSISTLTIQRTEQRDSAMYRCASSPTSGTGTNEQFFGPGTRLTVL.

This rearrangement joins TRBV5-1 to TRBJ2-2; D possibly corresponds to TRBD1 (6 bases). The length of the CDR3 is 15 residues. The ends were cut back, 0 bases at V and 3 bases at J, with 9 bases in the middle. Germline-derived CDR1 and CDR2 are SGHRS and YFSETQ. CDR3 DNA sequence: TGCGCCAGCAGCTTGGGACAGGTGGACACCGGGGAGCTGTTTTTT. Translation gives CASSLGQVDTGELFF.

This chain connects TRBV2 to TRBJ1-4; D possibly corresponds to TRBD1 (5 bases). Trimming shortened V by 4 bases and J by 4 bases, and 10 bases separated the two germline ends. Germline-derived CDR1 and CDR2 are SNHLY and FYNNEI. This CDR3 is 14 amino acids long. CDR3 sequence: CASSAGLINEKLFF. The CDR3 region has the DNA TGTGCCAGCAGTGCGGGACTGATTAATGAAAAACTGTTTTTT.

This chain uses TRBV28 with TRBJ2-1, with 15 bases identical to TRBD2. The CDR3 totals 16 residues. The junction had 8 bases not matched to a gene; V was cut back by 7 bases and J by 7 bases. The germline V gene has CDR1 MDHEN and CDR2 SYDVKM. The CDR3 sequence: CASKPGGLAGGNEQFF. The CDR3 DNA sequence: TGTGCCAGCAAACCGGGAGGACTAGCGGGGGGGAATGAGCAGTTCTTC.

The rearrangement uses TRBV4-1 and TRBJ2-2; 10 nucleotides align to TRBD2. The trim removed 2 bases at V and 9 bases at J, leaving 12 bases unmatched. Per the germline V gene, CDR1 is MGHRA and CDR2 is YSYEKL. The CDR3 runs 17 residues. As DNA, the CDR3 is TGCGCCAGCAGCCAAACTCCCGCTAGCGGGAGCGAAAGGGAGCTGTTTTTT. It yields the protein CASSQTPASGSERELFF.

V and J are TRBV6-5 and TRBJ2-1; TRBD1 might be the D (5 bases). Between the trimmed V and J ends, which lost 10 bases and 0 bases, there was a span of 10 bases. The germline gives CDR1 MNHEY, CDR2 SVGAGI. The CDR3 has 13 residues. CDR3 sequence: CAIQTDSYNEQFF. CDR3 bases: TGTGCCATTCAGACAGACTCCTACAATGAGCAGTTCTTC.

The chain links TRBV24-1 to TRBJ1-2, with 8 nucleotides matching TRBD1. This CDR3 is 16 amino acids long. Germline CDR1 reads KGHDR; CDR2 reads SFDVKD. J was trimmed by 3 bases and V by 3 bases; bases with no gene match: 8. The CDR3 sequence: CATSDPPGQGDYGYTF. CDR3 sequence (DNA): TGTGCCACCAGTGATCCCCCCGGACAGGGCGACTATGGCTACACCTTC.

This chain uses TRBV3-1 (or the pseudogene TRBV3-2) with TRBJ2-5, with TRBD1 matching 8 bases. V was clipped by 5 bases and J by 5 bases; unmatched bases: 4. Germline V lookup: CDR1 LGHDT, CDR2 YNNKEL (reference sequence). CDR3 size: 13 residues. The CDR3 sequence: CASSGQGWETQYF. CDR3 coding DNA: TGTGCCAGCAGCGGACAGGGTTGGGAGACCCAGTACTTC.

This clone was recorded a few times. For the CDR3, the DNA is TGTGCCAGCAGCCTAAGGGTTACTGCAGGGGCACTCTCCTACGAGCAGTACTTC. It codes for CASSLRVTAGALSYEQYF. V and J are TRBV11-2 and TRBJ2-7, with D perhaps TRBD1 (6 bases). Germline assignment: CDR1 SGHAT and CDR2 FQNNGV. Trimming removed 5 bases from V and 0 bases from J, with 23 bases in between. The CDR3 spans 18 residues.

This clone was seen only once. This chain connects TRBV2 to TRBJ2-5, with D perhaps matching TRBD2 (6 bases). V lost 7 bases, J lost 3 bases, and 15 bases lay in between. In germline, CDR1 is SNHLY, CDR2 FYNNEI. The CDR3 has 14 residues. CDR3 coding DNA: TGTGCCAGCAAGGGCGGGACGGCCGAAGAGACCCAGTACTTC. Translating gives CASKGGTAEETQYF.

The chain links TRBV7-3 to TRBJ2-1, with 13 bases lining up with TRBD2. Trimming took 5 bases from V and 8 from J; bases not matched to a gene: 3. The CDR3 runs 14 residues. Germline CDR1 and CDR2: SGHTA and FQGTGA. The CDR3 here is CASSPLAGGHEQFF. The CDR3 DNA follows: TGTGCCAGCAGCCCACTAGCGGGAGGGCATGAGCAGTTCTTC.

The V call is TRBV28, the J call TRBJ1-1, with unresolved D. CDR1 and CDR2 (germline): MDHEN, SYDVKM. CDR3 length: 11 amino acids. V lost 2 bases and J 10 bases, leaving 8 bases between the germline ends. CDR3 protein: CASSLREGAFF. Here the CDR3 DNA reads TGTGCCAGCAGTTTACGGGAGGGAGCTTTCTTT.

This clone appeared once. The chain employs TRBV30 and TRBJ1-3; D is unresolved. The germline V and J ends were trimmed by 5 bases and 0 bases, with 8 bases remaining between them. The germline V gene has CDR1 GTSNPN and CDR2 SVGIG (reference sequence). CDR3 length: 13 residues. DNA for the CDR3: TGTGCCTGGGCAGGCGCCTCTGGAAACACCATATATTTT. Protein product: CAWAGASGNTIYF.

The CDR3: CASSPFGLWDTEAFF. The CDR3 DNA sequence: TGCGCCAGCAGTCCGTTTGGACTCTGGGACACTGAAGCTTTCTTT. The chain has TRBV23-1 and TRBJ1-1; D gene ambiguous. TRBV23-1 has ORF status, its function being uncertain. The CDR3 totals 15 residues. Trimming cost V 4 bases and J 3 bases, with 15 bases left between them.

This clone was counted between two and nine times. The rearrangement uses TRBV2 and TRBJ1-3; a weak D match, TRBD1 (6 bases). Germline loops: CDR1 SNHLY, CDR2 FYNNEI. The CDR3 is 15 amino acids. V lost 1 base, J lost 2 bases, and 9 bases lay in between. CDR3 protein: CASSEGGGPGNTIYF. CDR3 in DNA: TGTGCCAGCAGTGAAGGAGGGGGTCCTGGAAACACCATATATTTT. Full variable domain (remainder filled in from reference TRBV2 and TRBJ1-3): EPEVTQTPSHQVTQMGQEVILRCVPISNHLYFYWYRQILGQKVEFLVSFYNNEISEKSEIFDDQFSVERPDGSNFTLKIRSTKLEDSAMYFCASSEGGGPGNTIYFGEGSWLTVV.